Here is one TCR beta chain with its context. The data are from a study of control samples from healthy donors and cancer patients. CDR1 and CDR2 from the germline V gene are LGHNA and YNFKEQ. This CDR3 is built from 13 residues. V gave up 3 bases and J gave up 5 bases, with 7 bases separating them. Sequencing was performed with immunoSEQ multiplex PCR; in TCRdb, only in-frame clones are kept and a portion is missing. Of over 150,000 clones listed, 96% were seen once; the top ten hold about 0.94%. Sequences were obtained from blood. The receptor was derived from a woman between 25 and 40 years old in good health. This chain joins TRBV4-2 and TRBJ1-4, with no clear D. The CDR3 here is CASSQSLNEKLFF. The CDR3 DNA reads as TGTGCCAGCAGCCAGAGCCTGAATGAAAAACTGTTTTTT.